A selection of T cell receptor beta chains follows, all from one sample in a study of a mutant IDH1 vaccine in newly diagnosed glioma. Their target antigens are unknown. Clones were read by immunoSEQ multiplex PCR, and TCRdb kept only the in-frame ones, dropping some. This table has tens of thousands of clones, roughly four fifths appearing once. The material was PBMCs, obtained from a glioma patient whose treatment included an IDH1 peptide vaccine. All receptors derive from a man aged 35-49 years with glioma. The CDR3 runs from the conserved cysteine through the conserved F or W. A D gene is named only where the DNA matches it firmly. Size is stated for part of the rows, as once, few or many counts, or as a class when the clone is expanded.

V	J	size	D	length	CDR3	DNA
TRBV7-2	TRBJ2-1	.	.	15	CASSLGGRRYNEQFF	TGTGCCAGCAGCTTAGGTGGGAGGAGGTACAATGAGCAGTTCTTC
TRBV5-6	TRBJ2-7	.	.	15	CASSLGRTFGGEQYF	TGTGCCAGCAGCTTAGGTCGGACATTTGGGGGCGAGCAGTACTTC
TRBV7-9	TRBJ2-7	.	.	13	CASSLLGRPEQYF	TGTGCCAGCAGCTTATTGGGACGGCCTGAGCAGTACTTC
TRBV30	TRBJ2-1	.	.	17	CAWSVPGRTKSYNEQFF	TGTGCCTGGAGTGTCCCCGGCCGGACTAAATCCTACAATGAGCAGTTCTTC
TRBV5-1	TRBJ2-2	.	TRBD2	15	CASTKLAENTGELFF	TGCGCCAGCACCAAACTAGCGGAGAACACCGGGGAGCTGTTTTTT
TRBV6-1	TRBJ2-7	.	.	16	CASSEPVVPGAYEQYF	TGTGCCAGCAGTGAACCCGTGGTGCCAGGGGCATACGAGCAGTACTTC
TRBV6-1	TRBJ2-3	once	TRBD2	15	CASSESSGGADTQYF	TGTGCCAGCAGTGAATCCAGCGGGGGGGCAGATACGCAGTATTTT
TRBV6-1	TRBJ2-6	once	.	19	CASSVSPGTKEAGANVLTF	TGTGCCAGCAGTGTATCCCCGGGCACCAAAGAGGCTGGGGCCAACGTCCTGACTTTC
TRBV5-4	TRBJ2-2	.	.	15	CASSLVQTPTGELFF	TGTGCCAGCAGCTTGGTGCAGACTCCCACCGGGGAGCTGTTTTTT
TRBV5-1	TRBJ1-6	.	TRBD1	14	CASSLTGTGDPLHF	TGCGCCAGCAGCTTAACCGGGACAGGGGATCCCCTCCACTTT
TRBV7-2	TRBJ2-2	.	TRBD2	17	CASSYRPLSGGKWELFF	TGTGCCAGCAGTTACCGACCATTGAGCGGGGGGAAGTGGGAGCTGTTTTTT
TRBV19	TRBJ2-3	.	.	14	CASSPHAYPDTQYF	TGTGCCAGTAGCCCGCACGCGTACCCAGATACGCAGTATTTT
TRBV29-1	TRBJ2-7	few	.	12	CSVETPSYEQYF	TGCAGCGTTGAGACACCTTCCTACGAGCAGTACTTC
TRBV5-6	TRBJ2-1	.	TRBD2	15	CASSPWTSTGDGQFF	TGTGCCAGCAGCCCTTGGACTAGCACCGGAGATGGACAGTTCTTC
TRBV12-5	TRBJ1-1	.	.	14	CASGYPGEGTEAFF	TGTGCTAGTGGTTACCCAGGGGAGGGCACTGAAGCTTTCTTT
TRBV6-1	TRBJ2-1	once	TRBD1	15	CASSWDRATLNEQFF	TGTGCCAGCAGTTGGGACAGGGCGACGTTAAATGAGCAGTTCTTC
TRBV5-1	TRBJ2-7	.	.	14	CASSLASFSYEQYF	TGCGCCAGCAGCTTGGCGTCTTTCTCCTACGAGCAGTACTTC
TRBV5-4	TRBJ2-5	.	.	11	CASSFQETQYF	TGTGCCAGCAGCTTTCAAGAGACCCAGTACTTC
TRBV7-8	TRBJ2-1	.	.	14	CASSSTPSLGGQFF	TGTGCCAGCAGCTCGACTCCTTCTCTCGGGGGGCAGTTCTTC
TRBV7-2	TRBJ2-5	.	TRBD1	14	CASRKDRIQETQYF	TGTGCCAGCAGGAAGGACAGGATACAAGAGACCCAGTACTTC
TRBV12-5	TRBJ2-2	.	.	18	CASGWTGFSDLNTGELFF	TGTGCTAGTGGTTGGACGGGTTTTAGCGATTTGAACACCGGGGAGCTGTTTTTT
TRBV2	TRBJ2-5	.	TRBD2	16	CASKGGLAGKGETQYF	TGTGCCAGCAAGGGAGGGCTCGCCGGGAAAGGAGAGACCCAGTACTTC
TRBV4-1	TRBJ2-7	.	TRBD1	13	CASSPGQYYEQYF	TGCGCCAGCAGCCCGGGACAGTATTACGAGCAGTACTTC
TRBV14	TRBJ2-3	.	.	15	CASMSLQGSTDTQYF	TGTGCCAGCATGTCACTCCAGGGAAGCACAGATACGCAGTATTTT
TRBV6-1	TRBJ1-2	.	.	15	CASSSRGTYNYGYTF	TGTGCCAGCAGCAGCCGCGGGACTTATAACTATGGCTACACCTTC
TRBV6-5	TRBJ2-7	.	.	15	CASSYSARDPYEQYF	TGTGCCAGCAGTTACTCGGCCCGGGATCCCTACGAGCAGTACTTC
TRBV7-9	TRBJ2-7	.	.	12	CASSRPGYEQYF	TGTGCCAGCAGCCGTCCAGGGTACGAGCAGTACTTC
TRBV29-1	TRBJ2-1	once	TRBD2	13	CSVHSGRYNEQFF	TGCAGCGTCCATAGCGGGCGTTACAATGAGCAGTTCTTC
TRBV4-1	TRBJ2-1	.	TRBD2	15	CASSQEGLAGNEQFF	TGCGCCAGCAGCCAAGAGGGGCTAGCGGGAAACGAGCAGTTCTTC
TRBV19	TRBJ2-7	.	TRBD1	13	CASSLRQGDEQYF	TGTGCCAGTAGTCTAAGACAGGGCGACGAGCAGTACTTC
TRBV16	TRBJ2-6	.	TRBD1	16	CASSRDRASGANVLTF	TGTGCCAGCAGCCGTGACAGGGCCTCTGGGGCCAACGTCCTGACTTTC
TRBV6-5	TRBJ1-5	.	.	15	CASCAGLAPNQPQHF	TGTGCCAGCTGCGCCGGACTCGCACCTAATCAGCCCCAGCATTTT
TRBV18	TRBJ2-7	.	.	13	CASSPQEGYEQYF	TGTGCCAGCTCACCTCAGGAGGGCTACGAGCAGTACTTC
TRBV7-4	TRBJ1-1	once	.	17	CASSAGRSFYRNTKAFF	TGTGCCAGCAGCGCCGGCAGGTCCTTTTATCGCAACACTAAAGCTTTCTTT
TRBV10-2	TRBJ2-5	.	.	12	CASTGTIETQYF	TGCGCCAGCACCGGGACAATAGAGACCCAGTACTTC
TRBV7-2	TRBJ1-3	.	.	16	CASSLILGGVGNTIYF	TGTGCCAGCAGCTTAATTTTGGGGGGGGTTGGAAACACCATATATTTT
TRBV19	TRBJ1-5	.	TRBD1	14	CASSIKGGVQPQHF	TGTGCCAGTAGTATAAAAGGGGGCGTTCAGCCCCAGCATTTT
TRBV30	TRBJ2-1	.	.	13	CAWMKGRDLKQFF	TGTGCCTGGATGAAAGGTCGGGATTTAAAGCAGTTCTTC
TRBV4-1	TRBJ1-1	few	.	14	CASSQEDLNTEAFF	TGCGCCAGCAGCCAAGAGGATCTGAACACTGAAGCTTTCTTT
TRBV5-4	TRBJ2-1	once	.	16	CASSLSRSSGLNEQFF	TGTGCCAGCAGCTTAAGCAGGAGCTCGGGCCTCAATGAGCAGTTCTTC
TRBV28	TRBJ1-1	.	TRBD1	14	CASSRQGKNTEAFF	TGTGCCAGCAGTCGACAGGGGAAGAACACTGAAGCTTTCTTT
TRBV30	TRBJ2-7	.	.	11	CAWSGLDEQYF	TGTGCCTGGAGTGGTCTGGACGAGCAGTACTTC
TRBV18	TRBJ2-7	.	.	15	CASSPHPGTRYEQYF	TGTGCCAGCTCACCCCACCCCGGGACTCGCTACGAGCAGTACTTC
TRBV15	TRBJ2-1	.	.	16	CATSRAYRGDLNEQFF	TGTGCCACCAGCAGAGCCTACCGAGGAGATCTCAATGAGCAGTTCTTC
TRBV7-9	TRBJ2-7	large	TRBD1	15	CASSSTGPGFKEQYF	TGTGCCAGCAGCTCGACAGGGCCTGGATTTAAAGAGCAGTACTTC
TRBV5-4	TRBJ1-5	.	.	16	CASSLGPGVSNQPQHF	TGTGCCAGCAGCTTGGGTCCGGGGGTGTCCAATCAGCCCCAGCATTTT
TRBV7-2	TRBJ1-2	.	.	15	CASSPPGRLNYGYTF	TGTGCCAGCAGCCCTCCGGGCAGACTTAACTATGGCTACACCTTC
TRBV7-2	TRBJ1-1	.	.	13	CASSSNRVTEAFF	TGTGCCAGCAGCTCAAACAGGGTTACTGAAGCTTTCTTT
TRBV30	TRBJ2-7	.	.	14	CAWALRESLYEQYF	TGTGCCTGGGCCCTTCGGGAGTCCCTTTACGAGCAGTACTTC
TRBV19	TRBJ2-1	.	.	15	CASSIWATTYNEQFF	TGTGCCAGTAGTATCTGGGCTACCACCTACAATGAGCAGTTCTTC
TRBV27	TRBJ1-2	once	.	15	CASSLWAASRDGYTF	TGTGCCAGCAGTTTATGGGCAGCCTCTCGCGATGGCTACACCTTC
TRBV27	TRBJ2-7	.	TRBD1	13	CASSRDSSYEQYF	TGTGCCAGCAGTCGGGACAGCTCCTACGAGCAGTACTTC
TRBV7-9	TRBJ1-6	.	.	14	CASSPDIYNSPLHF	TGTGCCAGCAGCCCGGACATATATAATTCACCCCTCCACTTT
TRBV5-5	TRBJ2-7	.	.	15	CASSARFFSSYEQYF	TGTGCCAGCAGCGCCAGATTTTTTAGCTCCTACGAGCAGTACTTC